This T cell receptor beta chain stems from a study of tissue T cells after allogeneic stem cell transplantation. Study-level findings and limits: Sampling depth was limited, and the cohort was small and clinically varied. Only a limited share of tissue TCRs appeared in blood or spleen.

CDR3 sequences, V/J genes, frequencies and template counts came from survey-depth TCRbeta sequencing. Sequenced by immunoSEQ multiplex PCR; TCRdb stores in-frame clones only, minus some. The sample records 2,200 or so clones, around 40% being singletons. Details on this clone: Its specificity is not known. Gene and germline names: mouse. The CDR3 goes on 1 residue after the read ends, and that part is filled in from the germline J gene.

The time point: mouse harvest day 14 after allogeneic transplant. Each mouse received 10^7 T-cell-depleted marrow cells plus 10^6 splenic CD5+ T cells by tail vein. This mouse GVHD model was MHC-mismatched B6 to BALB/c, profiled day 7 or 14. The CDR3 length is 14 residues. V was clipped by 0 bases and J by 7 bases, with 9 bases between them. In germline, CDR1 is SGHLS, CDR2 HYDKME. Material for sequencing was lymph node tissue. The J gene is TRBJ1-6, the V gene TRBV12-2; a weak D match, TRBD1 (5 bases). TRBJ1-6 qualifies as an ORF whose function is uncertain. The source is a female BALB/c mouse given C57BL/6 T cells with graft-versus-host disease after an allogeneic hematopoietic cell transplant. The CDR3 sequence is CASSLERGNSPLYF. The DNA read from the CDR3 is TGTGCCAGCTCTCTCGAGAGGGGCAATTCGCCCCTCTAC.